One sample yielded the 30 T cell receptor beta chains listed below, sequenced in a study of breast tumors, draining lymph nodes, adjacent tissues. The lymph nodes were axillary draining lymph nodes from breast cancer patients. TCRdb ran MiXCR on the multiplex PCR reads and lists one entry per CDR3 protein. The sample shows approximately 200,000 distinct CDR3 sequences, 31% of them seen only once. Sequenced: axillary lymph node tissue. These receptors were taken from a female donor with breast cancer. Some clones in this sample may be carry-over from other donors' samples.

This clonotype was counted ten times or more. J is TRBJ2-7 and V is TRBV7-9; D uncertain. The CDR3 is 11 amino acids. Germline V gene lookup returns CDR1 SEHNR and CDR2 FQNEAQ (reference sequence). V shed 4 bases and J shed 4 bases, with 5 bases lying between them. The CDR3 DNA reads TGTGCCAGCAGCTCCATTTACGAGCAGTACTTC. As protein: CASSSIYEQYF.

Many counts were recorded for this clonotype. This rearrangement joins TRBV12-3 or TRBV12-4 to TRBJ2-3; D call uncertain. V lost 1 base to trimming and J lost 2 bases, with 10 bases between them. The CDR3 runs to 15 residues. The CDR3 DNA reads TGTGCCAGCAGTTTAGGGTCCGTGAACACAGATACGCAGTATTTT. Translating it yields CASSLGSVNTDTQYF.

This clonotype occurred many times. This rearrangement joins TRBV15 to TRBJ2-1; tentatively, D is TRBD2 (6 bases). This CDR3 spans 18 amino acids. V was pared by 5 bases and J by 8 bases, with 28 bases between. In germline, CDR1 is LNHNV, CDR2 YYDKDF (reference sequence). The CDR3 loop reads CATSSPPGRRVQGDEQFF. DNA of the CDR3: TGTGCCACCAGCTCTCCCCCGGGAAGGAGGGTGCAGGGTGATGAGCAGTTCTTC.

For this clonotype: This could be a read error, since a much larger clone is one nucleotide away. The chain is built from TRBV4-1 and TRBJ2-1, with a tentative D call TRBD1 (6 bases). Germline V gene lookup returns CDR1 MGHRA and CDR2 YSYEKL. Trimming pared 3 bases from V and 15 bases from J, leaving 18 bases between. The CDR3 has 13 amino acids. The CDR3 coding sequence is TGCGCCAGCAGCCAGGACAGTCCGGTCCTCTCGTTCTTC. Translated: CASSQDSPVLSFF.

This clonotype appeared a few times. The chain carries TRBV20-1 and TRBJ1-1; TRBD1 is a possible D gene (5 bases). Germline CDR1 DFQATT, CDR2 SNEGSKA (reference sequence). This CDR3 has 15 residues. Trimming removed 3 bases from V and 5 bases from J, with 19 bases in between. DNA for the CDR3: TGCAGTGCTAGCGGTCAGGGAGGGAGAGGAACTGAAGCTTTCTTT. Amino acids: CSASGQGGRGTEAFF.

The V and J genes are TRBV5-1 and TRBJ2-2, with 8 bases lining up with TRBD2. Germline CDR1 reads SGHRS; CDR2 reads YFSETQ. With V trimmed by 4 bases and J by 8 bases, 13 bases remained unmatched. The CDR3 runs 16 residues. As DNA, the CDR3 is TGCGCCAGCAGCCAAAGGAGCGGGAGAAGTAATGGGGAGCTGTTTTTT. Translation gives CASSQRSGRSNGELFF.

This clonotype showed up many times. The V call is TRBV7-9, the J call TRBJ2-1; possible D gene TRBD2, 7 bases. This CDR3 contains 17 residues. Deletions cut 4 bases from V and 3 bases from J, with 19 bases between. Germline-derived CDR1 and CDR2 are SEHNR and FQNEAQ (reference sequence). Here the CDR3 reads CASSSLAGAGDYNEQFF. In DNA form, the CDR3 reads TGTGCCAGCAGCTCGCTTGCGGGGGCGGGGGACTACAATGAGCAGTTCTTC.

In its sample, this clonotype was seen many times. This sequence joins TRBV20-1 and TRBJ2-5; D unclear. Per germline, CDR1 DFQATT and CDR2 SNEGSKA (reference sequence). Between the trimmed V and J ends, which lost 0 bases and 11 bases, there was a span of 13 bases. The CDR3 has 12 residues. In DNA form, the CDR3 reads TGCAGTGCTAGAGATTCCCGAGTTAGGCAGTACTTC. Its translation: CSARDSRVRQYF.

This clonotype has ten or more counts. This rearrangement joins TRBV30 to TRBJ2-3, with D possibly TRBD2 on 6 matching bases. The CDR3 totals 14 residues. V gave up 0 bases and J gave up 4 bases, with 11 bases separating them. Germline CDR1 and CDR2: GTSNPN and SVGIG (reference sequence). In nucleotides, the CDR3 is TGTGCCTGGAGTGTACTTCTAGCGTCAGATACGCAGTATTTT. Its translation: CAWSVLLASDTQYF.

This sequence joins TRBV20-1 and TRBJ2-1; 7 positions agree with TRBD2. Germline V gene lookup returns CDR1 DFQATT and CDR2 SNEGSKA (reference sequence). This CDR3 has 14 residues. With V trimmed by 5 bases and J by 2 bases, 6 bases remained unmatched. CDR3 residues: CSAPTGGPYNEQFF. The CDR3 DNA follows: TGCAGTGCTCCTACGGGAGGACCCTACAATGAGCAGTTCTTC.

This clonotype was seen ten or more times. V and J are TRBV5-4 and TRBJ2-7; TRBD1 matches 10 bases. With 3 bases clipped from V and 2 bases from J, the junction kept 5 bases outside the gene matches. This CDR3 region has 15 residues. Germline CDR1 is SGHNT and CDR2 is YYREEE (reference sequence). The CDR3 nucleotides read TGTGCCAGCAGCTCGCCCGGGACAGGGGCCTACGAGCAGTACTTC. As protein: CASSSPGTGAYEQYF.

Of note for this clonotype: A much larger clone lies one base from this, so it may be a read error. This chain connects TRBV6-4 to TRBJ2-1; 9 bases match TRBD1. The junction had 4 bases not matched to a gene; V was cut back by 9 bases and J by 4 bases. CDR1 and CDR2 (germline): MRHNA, SNTAGT. CDR3 length: 13 residues. The CDR3 DNA follows: TGTGCCAGTGGGACAGGGCCTTACAATGAGCAGTTCTTC. Translated: CASGTGPYNEQFF.

The chain carries TRBV4-2 and TRBJ1-5, with D possibly TRBD1 on 6 matching bases. Germline V gene data show CDR1 as LGHNA and CDR2 as YNFKEQ. V was pared by 0 bases and J by 4 bases, with 7 bases between. The CDR3 contains 14 residues. The CDR3 DNA reads as TGTGCCAGCAGCCAAGACCAGGGGAATCAGCCCCAGCATTTT. Translating it yields CASSQDQGNQPQHF.

The chain carries TRBV7-3 and TRBJ2-3, with 7 bases aligning to TRBD2. Unmatched junction bases numbered 3, after V lost 8 bases and J lost 4 bases. Per the germline V gene, CDR1 is SGHTA and CDR2 is FQGTGA. This CDR3 has 12 residues. The CDR3 DNA is TGTGCCAGCCGGACTAGAGCAGATACGCAGTATTTT. Translation gives CASRTRADTQYF.

This clonotype was seen ten or more times. The chain links TRBV4-1 to TRBJ1-2; 8 bases align to TRBD1. The germline V gene encodes CDR1 MGHRA and CDR2 YSYEKL. The CDR3 length is 17 residues. V was clipped by 4 bases and J by 1 base; unmatched bases: 11. The CDR3 coding sequence is TGCGCCAGCAGCCGGTTCCTTCCAGGGGGCAGTAACTATGGCTACACCTTC. This encodes CASSRFLPGGSNYGYTF.

This clonotype was seen at least ten times. This chain connects TRBV6-1 to TRBJ1-2; the match to TRBD1 covers 10 bases. CDR1 and CDR2 (germline): MNHNS, SASEGT. V gave up 8 bases and J gave up 5 bases; unmatched junction bases: 5. The CDR3 totals 13 residues. CDR3 protein: CASSTDRGYGYTF. The CDR3 bases are TGTGCCAGCTCAACGGACAGGGGGTATGGCTACACCTTC.

Only a few counts were recorded for this clonotype. A much larger clone lies one base from this, so it may be a read error. The rearrangement joins TRBV19 to TRBJ1-5; D remains ambiguous. The CDR3 spans 15 residues. The V end lost 3 bases, the J end lost 2 bases, and 11 bases lay between the germline ends. Germline V CDR1 and CDR2: LNHDA, SQIVND (reference sequence). The CDR3 loop is CASSILDTRNQPQHF. CDR3 DNA sequence: TGTGCCAGTAGTATTCTTGACACCCGCAATCAGCCCCAGCATTTT. The complete variable domain, with remaining parts taken from reference TRBV19 and TRBJ1-5, reads DGGITQSPKYLFRKEGQNVTLSCEQNLNHDAMYWYRQDPGQGLRLIYYSQIVNDFQKGDIAEGYSVSREKKESFPLTVTSAQKNPTAFYLCASSILDTRNQPQHFGDGTRLSIL.

To note about this clonotype: This may arise from a read error, as a much more abundant clone is one base away. For the CDR3, the DNA is TGTGCCAGCAGCAGCGGACAGGCGGCGGACGAGCAGTACTTC. Its translation is CASSSGQAADEQYF. The chain combines TRBV5-6 with TRBJ2-7; 7 bases map to TRBD1. The J segment lost 5 bases and the V segment lost 4 bases, leaving 9 bases of the junction unmatched. In germline, CDR1 is SGHDT, CDR2 YYEEEE. CDR3 size: 14 residues.

Worth noting for this clonotype: A much bigger clone sits one base away, suggesting this may be a read error. Because the CDR3 is missing its conserved closing phenylalanine or tryptophan, this is likely a read error. The V call is TRBV5-1, the J call TRBJ1-2; 9 bases fit TRBD1. The germline V gene has CDR1 SGHRS and CDR2 YFSETQ. CDR3 length equals 15 residues. The ends lost 4 bases at V and 5 bases at J; junction bases unmatched: 9. The CDR3 sequence is CASSGKQGAQYGYTS. The CDR3 nucleotides are TGCGCCAGCAGCGGAAAACAGGGGGCGCAGTATGGCTACACCTCC.

This clonotype was seen at least ten times. V gene TRBV6-4 combines with J gene TRBJ1-6; D is unclear. From germline, CDR1 is MRHNA and CDR2 SNTAGT. Trimming removed 6 bases at V and 8 bases at J, with 17 bases between. This CDR3 has 15 residues. The CDR3 DNA reads TGTGCCAGCAGGACTACAGCCACGGAGTATTCACCCCTCCACTTT. It specifies CASRTTATEYSPLHF.

Turning to this clonotype: Mismatch with germline at one junction end may stem from a read error. This chain links TRBV7-7 with TRBJ2-5, with 8 bases aligning to TRBD2. The CDR3 spans 15 residues. CDR1 is SSHAT, CDR2 FNYEAQ, per germline (reference sequence). CDR3 nucleotide sequence: TGTGCTAGCAGCCAAGCGGGGGACAACCAAGAGACCCAGTACTTC. The encoded protein is CASSQAGDNQETQYF.

This clonotype was detected many times. The V and J genes are TRBV6-6 and TRBJ2-3; 8 bases map to TRBD2. The CDR3 has 16 residues. Trimming removed 7 bases from V and 3 bases from J; junction bases left unmatched: 12. CDR1 is MNHNY, CDR2 SVGAGI, per germline (reference sequence). CDR3 region: CASTLRRGGSTDTQYF. The CDR3, as DNA: TGTGCCAGCACCCTACGACGGGGGGGGAGTACAGATACGCAGTATTTT.

The table lists this clonotype with many counts. One end of the junction is discordant with germline, which a read error may explain. For the CDR3, the DNA is TGTGCTAGCAGCTTAAATATGGGGGGGGAGACCCAGTACTTC. This codes for CASSLNMGGETQYF. The chain has TRBV7-7 and TRBJ2-5; 7 nucleotides match TRBD2. CDR1 and CDR2 (germline): SSHAT, FNYEAQ (reference sequence). CDR3 length: 14 residues.

The V gene is TRBV20-1, the J gene TRBJ1-3, with unresolved D. V dropped 0 bases and J dropped 9 bases, with 0 bases sitting between them. This CDR3 comprises 9 residues. From germline, CDR1 is DFQATT and CDR2 SNEGSKA (reference sequence). CDR3 in DNA: TGCAGTGCTAGAGACACCATATATTTT. It is translated as CSARDTIYF.

This clonotype was recorded at least ten times. This chain links TRBV19 with TRBJ2-1, with TRBD2 as a possible D gene (6 bases). V was pared by 3 bases and J by 8 bases, with 17 bases between. Germline-derived CDR1 and CDR2 are LNHDA and SQIVND (reference sequence). The CDR3 sequence is 15 residues long. The CDR3 here is CASSMLGPPGDEQFF. CDR3 coding DNA: TGTGCCAGTAGTATGCTGGGCCCACCGGGGGATGAGCAGTTCTTC.

The chain is built from TRBV28 and TRBJ2-3; 8 bases are a match to TRBD1. Germline V gene sequence: CDR1 MDHEN, CDR2 SYDVKM. CDR3 length: 17 residues. After removal of 10 bases from V and 2 bases from J, the junction contained 17 bases not matched to a gene. The CDR3 DNA sequence: TGTGCCACAGGCTTCGGGCTCCGGGACAGGAACACAGATACGCAGTATTTT. It is translated as CATGFGLRDRNTDTQYF. The full variable domain, completed using reference TRBV28 and TRBJ2-3, is DVKVTQSSRYLVKRTGEKVFLECVQDMDHENMFWYRQDPGLGLRLIYFSYDVKMKEKGDIPEGYSVSREKKERFSLILESASTNQTSMYLCATGFGLRDRNTDTQYFGPGTRLTVL.

This clonotype was seen ten or more times. The chain combines TRBV11-2 with TRBJ2-1; D is unresolved. V lost 3 bases and J 6 bases, leaving 6 bases between the germline ends. This CDR3 comprises 12 residues. The germline gives CDR1 SGHAT, CDR2 FQNNGV. The CDR3 protein is CASSFRSNEQFF. The DNA of the CDR3 is TGTGCCAGCAGCTTTCGATCCAATGAGCAGTTCTTC.

This clonotype was seen more than once but under ten times. This may stem from a read error, because a much larger clone lies one nucleotide away. The chain carries TRBV6-5 and TRBJ1-2; maybe TRBD1 (5 bases). There are 12 residues in the CDR3. V was clipped by 5 bases and J by 11 bases, with 15 bases between them. The germline CDR1 and CDR2 sequences are MNHEY and SVGAGI. CDR3 coding DNA: TGTGCCAGCAGTCTCCCCTGGGAGGGGTACACCTTC. This gives the protein CASSLPWEGYTF.

This clonotype was counted ten times or more. The chain is built from TRBV20-1 and TRBJ2-5; 11 bases are shared with TRBD2. CDR3 length equals 16 residues. J lost 1 base, V lost 3 bases, and 7 bases had no gene match. Germline values: CDR1 DFQATT, CDR2 SNEGSKA (reference sequence). In nucleotides, the CDR3 is TGCAGTGCTAGCCTGACTAGCGGGGTACCCCAAGAGACCCAGTACTTC. Amino acid sequence: CSASLTSGVPQETQYF.

This clonotype has more than one count but fewer than ten. This rearrangement joins TRBV5-1 to TRBJ2-5, with 13 bases identical to TRBD2. This CDR3 comprises 18 residues. Germline V CDR1 and CDR2: SGHRS, YFSETQ. With V trimmed by 0 bases and J by 1 base, 6 bases remained unmatched. CDR3 in DNA: TGCGCCAGCAGCTTGGTGCGACTAGCGGGAGGAACCCAAGAGACCCAGTACTTC. Residues: CASSLVRLAGGTQETQYF.